A single T cell receptor (beta chain) is shown here with its context. This specimen comes from a study of early T cells in non-severe SARS-CoV-2 infection. Across the whole study: The study sequenced bulk RNA from unsorted whole blood, with chains unpaired.

MiXCR, applied by TCRdb to the 5' RACE reads, yields one record per CDR3 protein. This table holds more than 80,000 distinct CDR3 sequences, 15% to 20% found once. With V trimmed by 4 bases and J by 0 bases, 8 bases remained unmatched. This CDR3 contains 17 residues. This clonotype was sampled from an adult who was a healthcare worker with PCR-confirmed SARS-CoV-2 infection or an uninfected control (not recorded which). Sequenced material: whole blood. The chain employs TRBV12-3 or TRBV12-4 and TRBJ2-1, with 8 bases matching TRBD1. CDR3: CASSSGTGKSSYNEQFF. CDR3 sequence (DNA): TGTGCCAGCAGTTCCGGGACAGGAAAGAGCTCCTACAATGAGCAGTTCTTC.